This paragraph reports one TCR beta chain. The clone's antigen remains unknown. The record has no base qualities; no much larger clone is one base away. Including the terminal cysteine and phenylalanine, the CDR3 comprises 12 residues. This entry keeps only the CDR3 DNA: 36 bases, framed from base 1. Trimming takes 3 bases from V and 10 bases from J, and the germline ends sit 12 bases apart. As encoded in the germline V gene, CDR1 is SGHVS while CDR2 is FNYEAQ. These data originate in a study of regulatory dendritic cells for organ transplantation (dated by TCRdb to 2016 to 2017). Context from the whole study: To make regulatory dendritic cells, monocytes were cultured with vitamin D3 on days 0 and 4 and with IL-10 on day 4. TCRbeta repertoires were sequenced from sorted naive and memory CD4+ and CD8+ T cells before and after allostimulation with regulatory or mature dendritic cells. On day 6, LPS was added to the DC cultures to test how the DCs responded to a strong maturation-inducing agent.

A multiplexed two-step PCR with Vbeta-specific forward primers and Jbeta-specific reverse primers was used to amplify the TCRbeta CDR3 regions. The TCRbeta libraries were sequenced on an Illumina instrument via the immunoSEQ service. As for the original processing: IMGT annotation was used to assign V, D and J genes, and synthetic CDR3 analogues were used to correct the counts for multiplex PCR bias. In the immunoSEQ Analyzer, repertoire clonality was calculated as one minus the normalized Shannon entropy. Whether a clone counted as expanded was decided by Fisher's exact test with Benjamini-Hochberg false discovery rate control and a two-tailed cutoff of P<0.01. TCRdb carries this immuneACCESS record with in-frame sequences only. Its versions omit some clonotypes, under half of them owing to an unresolved V gene in the studies checked, with the rest unexplained. That table furnishes V, J and clone size, whereas the DNA furnished D and trimming. The table for this sample lists 9,500 to 15,000 clones; 62% of them were counted only once. In total, the top ten clones hold 1.2% of the sample.

Sorted T cell subsets were CFSE-labeled and co-cultured for 5 days with allogeneic regulatory or mature dendritic cells at a 1:10 DC:T ratio. FACS was used to sort CD4+ or CD8+ cells into naive T cells (CD45RA+) and memory T cells (CD45RO+). Two healthy control subjects provided the T cells used for TCR sequencing. The Qiagen DNeasy Blood & Tissue Kit was used for extraction of genomic DNA. What the authors observed across the whole study: Of the resting subsets, the one holding the most alloreactive TCR clonotypes was memory CD8+ T cells. The authors pointed out considerable heterogeneity between individuals in the alloreactive memory CD8+ T cell pool, and only a couple of subjects were sequenced. The repertoires of naive CD4+ and CD8+ T cells were highly diverse, while memory cell repertoires were less diverse, with memory CD8+ cells being the most oligoclonal. In both subjects, allostimulation led to expansion of memory CD8+ clones, though the expansion induced by regulatory dendritic cells appeared to be more limited than that induced by mature dendritic cells.

The V and J genes are TRBV7-6 and TRBJ1-2; the D gene identity is not certain. The material sequenced was naive CD8+ T cells from blood cultured with dendritic cells. The cell subset or site label here, explained by the study, means: CD45RA+ naive T cells. The sequence was collected from a human donor in good health. The CDR3 region: CASSFVGDYYTF. The DNA sequence is given as TGTGCCAGCAGCTTTGTCGGGGATTACTACACCTTC.